This T cell receptor beta chain appears in the sequencing data of a study of blood T cell repertoires in COVID-19. CDR1 SGHAT and CDR2 FQNNGV come from the germline V gene. V shed 4 bases and J 2 bases; nucleotides not matched to a gene: 11. The CDR3 has 16 residues. Participant ages covered about 18 to 89 years across around 22 US areas. Among Cohort 3 donors, those recovered had two negative PCRs, clearance, or symptom resolution. Original processing methods: Amplifying reference gene primers gave estimates of nucleated cell counts. The assay was immunoSEQ multiplex PCR, and TCRdb's table has in-frame clones only and misses some. That table is the source of V, J and clone size, and D and trimming were worked out from the DNA. The sample includes over 200,000 clones, over 75% seen only once; the top ten take around 15%.

The chain combines TRBV11-2 with TRBJ2-7; TRBD2 matches 7 bases. Sequenced: PBMCs or T cells enriched from blood (not recorded which). The clonotype was recovered from a man aged 18 to 29 who had recovered from COVID-19. The CDR3 sequence is CASSSAEAGRPYEQYF. The DNA for the CDR3 is TGTGCCAGCAGCTCGGCGGAAGCGGGACGACCCTACGAGCAGTACTTC. Full variable domain (missing parts from reference TRBV11-2 and TRBJ2-7): EAGVAQSPRYKIIEKRQSVAFWCNPISGHATLYWYQQILGQGPKLLIQFQNNGVVDDSQLPKDRFSAERLKGVDSTLKIQPAKLEDSAVYLCASSSAEAGRPYEQYFGPGTRLTVT.